This T cell receptor (beta chain) stems from a study of CD8+CD57+ T cells in acquired aplastic anemia. The wider study: Isolated CD4+ and CD8+ cells, once sorted, yielded DNA averaging about 3.1 ug. Notes on the study in general: Patients and controls shared about 30 CD8+ CDR3 sequences, which appeared highly expressed in patients and within their immunodominant clones.

Of note for this clonotype: Its antigen is currently unknown.

The patients chosen for sequencing had shown expansion of CD8+CD57+ cells (detected by flow cytometry). Every one of the patients had aplastic anemia (severe, acquired). CDR1 and CDR2 (germline): SNHLY, FYNNEI. There are 13 residues in the CDR3. V shed 8 bases and J 6 bases; nucleotides not matched to a gene: 7. Genomic DNA acted as the template from which TCR beta VDJ combination and CDR3 sequence profiling were carried out. Using its own MiXCR run on the reads, TCRdb lists one record per CDR3 protein. Here the sample spans around 210,000 distinct CDR3 sequences, 60% to 80% being singletons. The source of this sequence is a human donor with aplastic anemia. The sequenced sample consisted of sorted CD4+, CD8+, or CD8+CD57+ T cells (not recorded which) from PBMCs. The gene calls are TRBV2 and TRBJ1-5; 7 nucleotides agree with TRBD1. This CDR3 is CASGRDRAQPQHF. CDR3 DNA sequence: TGTGCCAGCGGACGAGACAGGGCTCAGCCCCAGCATTTT.